The 27 T cell receptor beta chains below come from one sample, sequenced in a study of blood T cell repertoires in COVID-19. The repertoire was sequenced with immunoSEQ multiplex PCR; TCRdb's copy has only in-frame clones and lacks some. The sample lists fewer than 70,000 clones, roughly four fifths occurring once. Sequencing used peripheral blood. These receptors were collected from a human donor in a cohort sampled during active COVID-19.

This chain connects TRBV15 to TRBJ2-2; 9 bases line up with TRBD2. The J segment lost 5 bases and the V segment lost 0 bases, leaving 13 bases of the junction unmatched. Per germline, CDR1 LNHNV and CDR2 YYDKDF (reference sequence). The CDR3 has 19 amino acids. CDR3 protein: CATSRDGIGTGLATGELFF. CDR3 sequence (DNA): TGTGCCACCAGCAGAGACGGAATAGGGACGGGACTAGCAACCGGGGAGCTGTTTTTT. Full variable domain (rest looked up from reference TRBV15 and TRBJ2-2): DAMVIQNPRYQVTQFGKPVTLSCSQTLNHNVMYWYQQKSSQAPKLLFHYYDKDFNNEADTPDNFQSRRPNTSFCFLDIRSPGLGDTAMYLCATSRDGIGTGLATGELFFGEGSRLTVL.

The J gene is TRBJ2-5, the V gene TRBV7-9; perhaps TRBD2 as D (6 bases). V was clipped by 9 bases and J by 4 bases, with 18 bases between them. The CDR3 has 14 residues. Germline V gene lookup returns CDR1 SEHNR and CDR2 FQNEAQ (reference sequence). The CDR3 reads CASQRVLPPETQYF. The CDR3 bases are TGTGCCAGTCAGCGGGTCCTTCCCCCAGAGACCCAGTACTTC.

This clone was found a few times. The chain combines TRBV9 with TRBJ2-1, with TRBD2 identical over 9 bases. Germline V gene lookup returns CDR1 SGDLS and CDR2 YYNGEE. V shed 0 bases, J shed 5 bases, and the junction held 6 bases outside the gene matches. The length of the CDR3 is 16 residues. The CDR3 nucleotides are TGTGCCAGCAGCGTAGAAGTAGCTAGCGGGAACAATGAGCAGTTCTTC. This gives the protein CASSVEVASGNNEQFF.

V is TRBV16 and J is TRBJ1-2; D might be TRBD1 (5 bases). V shed 6 bases and J shed 5 bases, with 25 bases lying between them. The V gene's germline CDR1 is KGHSY and CDR2 FQNENV. The CDR3 spans 17 residues. The CDR3 region has the DNA TGTGCCAGCAGTGGCGTTGGTCTCGCAGGGAGGATTTATGGCTACACCTTC. Its translation is CASSGVGLAGRIYGYTF.

V gene TRBV9 combines with J gene TRBJ2-3, with 11 bases identical to TRBD2. The germline gives CDR1 SGDLS, CDR2 YYNGEE. V shed 0 bases, J shed 4 bases, and the junction held 1 base outside the gene matches. This CDR3 is built from 15 residues. The CDR3 region is CASSVVAGGADTQYF. In DNA, the CDR3 is TGTGCCAGCAGCGTAGTAGCGGGGGGGGCAGATACGCAGTATTTT.

The chain couples TRBV28 to TRBJ2-7; 7 nucleotides match TRBD2. Per germline, CDR1 MDHEN and CDR2 SYDVKM. The CDR3 contains 11 residues. The J segment lost 12 bases and the V segment lost 3 bases, leaving 5 bases of the junction unmatched. This CDR3 is CASSLGRDRYF. The CDR3 bases are TGTGCCAGCAGTTTGGGGAGGGATCGGTACTTC.

The chain employs TRBV18 and TRBJ2-3; 11 bases are a match to TRBD2. CDR3 length equals 16 residues. V lost 3 bases and J lost 0; bases outside the gene matches: 2. Germline CDR1 is KGHSH and CDR2 is LQKENI. The CDR3 sequence is CASSPRLAGSTDTQYF. Here the CDR3 DNA reads TGTGCCAGCTCACCCAGACTAGCGGGGAGCACAGATACGCAGTATTTT.

The CDR3 DNA follows: TGTGCCAGCAGCCCGCTACAGGGGGAGACCCAGTACTTC. Its translation: CASSPLQGETQYF. The chain carries TRBV5-6 and TRBJ2-5; TRBD1 matches at 7 bases. V dropped 4 bases and J dropped 5; count of bases not matched to a gene: 5. This CDR3 has 13 amino acids. From germline, CDR1 is SGHDT and CDR2 YYEEEE.

The chain carries TRBV19 and TRBJ1-3; D may be TRBD1 (6 bases). This CDR3 has 14 residues. Trimming stripped 5 bases from V and 1 base from J, with 9 bases between. Germline V gives CDR1 LNHDA, CDR2 SQIVND (reference sequence). CDR3 DNA: TGTGCCAGTAGTCCACAGGGATCTGGAAACACCATATATTTT. Translation gives CASSPQGSGNTIYF.

V gene TRBV9 combines with J gene TRBJ2-7; a weak D match, TRBD2 (6 bases). Trimming left V 6 bases short and J 2 bases short, with 15 bases between. CDR1 and CDR2 (germline): SGDLS, YYNGEE. The CDR3 has 14 amino acids. Written as DNA, the CDR3 is TGTGCCAGCAACTCCGGGACTGATGCCTACGAGCAGTACTTC. Translated, it gives CASNSGTDAYEQYF.

This chain uses TRBV27 with TRBJ2-7; 12 bases are shared with TRBD2. Germline V CDR1 and CDR2: MNHEY, SMNVEV (reference sequence). This CDR3 comprises 15 residues. V shed 0 bases, J shed 6 bases, and the junction held 3 bases outside the gene matches. CDR3 sequence reads: CASSLSGLAGTEQYF. The CDR3 coding sequence is TGTGCCAGCAGTTTATCAGGACTAGCGGGAACCGAGCAGTACTTC.

The V call is TRBV13, the J call TRBJ2-2; D remains unclear. The V and J ends lost 4 bases and 5 bases respectively, with 5 bases between them. The CDR3 covers 12 residues. Germline assignment: CDR1 PRHDT and CDR2 FYEKMQ (reference sequence). CDR3 nucleotides: TGTGCCAGCAGCTCCCTAACCGGGGAGCTGTTTTTT. Translated: CASSSLTGELFF.

The V call is TRBV7-8, the J call TRBJ2-7; the match to TRBD2 covers 8 bases. CDR3 length equals 14 residues. Trimming at V came to 7 bases and at J to 0 bases, leaving 5 bases not matched to a gene. Germline loops: CDR1 SGHVS, CDR2 FQNEAQ. The chain's CDR3 is CASMAGGLSYEQYF. The DNA of the CDR3 is TGTGCCAGCATGGCGGGGGGACTCTCCTACGAGCAGTACTTC.

The chain carries TRBV11-2 and TRBJ2-7, with 8 nucleotides matching TRBD1. CDR3 length equals 17 residues. The J segment lost 3 bases and the V segment lost 3 bases, leaving 13 bases of the junction unmatched. Germline CDR1 and CDR2: SGHAT and FQNNGV. The CDR3 DNA sequence: TGTGCCAGCAGCTTCTCTTACCGCGGACAGGGACTCTACGAGCAGTACTTC. The encoded protein is CASSFSYRGQGLYEQYF.

The DNA for the CDR3 is TGTGCCAGTAAGGGCATAGGTACAGGGGGCCGGGAGACCCAGTACTTC. It encodes CASKGIGTGGRETQYF. The chain couples TRBV19 to TRBJ2-5; 9 positions agree with TRBD1. The germline gives CDR1 LNHDA, CDR2 SQIVND (reference sequence). This CDR3 has 16 residues. The V gene end was trimmed by 7 bases and the J gene end by 5 bases; junction bases not matched to a gene: 14.

The V call is TRBV4-1, the J call TRBJ1-3; 8 bases fit TRBD1. Trimming cost V 4 bases and J 3 bases; bases outside gene matches: 11. CDR3 length: 17 amino acids. Germline V lookup: CDR1 MGHRA, CDR2 YSYEKL. The CDR3 loop reads CASSLRMDRAIGNTIYF. The CDR3 DNA reads as TGCGCCAGCAGCCTTCGGATGGACAGGGCTATTGGAAACACCATATATTTT.

The chain combines TRBV19 with TRBJ2-7; 7 bases line up with TRBD1. From germline, CDR1 is LNHDA and CDR2 SQIVND (reference sequence). Germline trimming cut 6 bases from V and 0 bases from J; bases unmatched to any gene: 11. This CDR3 contains 16 residues. CDR3 coding DNA: TGTGCCAGTAGCCCCGGACCGGGACAGAACTCCTACGAGCAGTACTTC. This encodes CASSPGPGQNSYEQYF.

The V gene is TRBV18, the J gene TRBJ2-2; a weak D match, TRBD1 (6 bases). The V gene's germline CDR1 is KGHSH and CDR2 LQKENI. The V and J ends lost 2 bases and 6 bases respectively, with 10 bases between them. The CDR3 totals 14 residues. The CDR3 is CASSPEPGAGELFF. CDR3 coding DNA: TGTGCCAGCTCACCAGAACCAGGGGCCGGGGAGCTGTTTTTT.

The chain recombines TRBV7-2 with TRBJ1-1, with D maybe TRBD1 (6 bases). The V end lost 5 bases, the J end lost 5 bases, and 21 bases lay between the germline ends. Germline CDR1 SGHTA, CDR2 FQGNSA. The CDR3 sequence is 16 residues long. The CDR3 DNA reads TGTGCCAGCAGCCCCTCGTTACTGGGGGCGGGTACTGAAGCTTTCTTT. It translates to CASSPSLLGAGTEAFF.

This chain links TRBV6-2 or TRBV6-3 with TRBJ1-3; possibly TRBD1 for D (5 bases). The CDR3 loop spans 15 amino acids. Germline CDR1 and CDR2: MNHEY and SVGEGT. V lost 5 bases to trimming and J lost 0 bases, with 11 bases between them. The CDR3, as DNA: TGTGCCAGCAGTCGTACAGGATCCTCTGGAAACACCATATATTTT. Its translation: CASSRTGSSGNTIYF.

This chain joins TRBV27 and TRBJ2-1; D not resolved. The V end lost 5 bases, the J end lost 4 bases, and 6 bases lay between the germline ends. The CDR3 is 12 amino acids. Germline CDR1 is MNHEY and CDR2 is SMNVEV (reference sequence). The CDR3 protein is CASSPQYNEQFF. CDR3 coding DNA: TGTGCCAGCAGTCCACAGTACAATGAGCAGTTCTTC.

This chain connects TRBV7-2 to TRBJ1-3, with a possible D match to TRBD1 (6 bases). The CDR3 runs to 16 residues. Germline CDR1 reads SGHTA; CDR2 reads FQGNSA. Trimming removed 6 bases from V and 0 bases from J, with 15 bases in between. The chain's CDR3 is CASRHGMGASGNTIYF. The CDR3 bases are TGTGCCAGCAGGCACGGAATGGGGGCCTCTGGAAACACCATATATTTT.

The table lists this clone with a few counts. This sequence joins TRBV4-1 and TRBJ1-6; weak D call: TRBD1 (5 bases). Germline CDR1 MGHRA, CDR2 YSYEKL. The CDR3 has 14 amino acids. V dropped 1 base and J dropped 5 bases, with 6 bases sitting between them. The CDR3 loop is CASSQGRDNSPLHF. DNA of the CDR3: TGCGCCAGCAGCCAAGGCAGGGATAATTCACCCCTCCACTTT.

The chain couples TRBV6-5 to TRBJ2-7; 9 nucleotides match TRBD1. Losses at the gene ends were 6 bases for V and 3 bases for J; bases not matched to a gene: 9. This CDR3 is built from 15 residues. From germline, CDR1 is MNHEY and CDR2 SVGAGI. CDR3 coding DNA: TGTGCCAGCAGACGCCCGGACAGGGGAAACTACGAGCAGTACTTC. Protein: CASRRPDRGNYEQYF.

The chain uses TRBV7-9 and TRBJ2-1; TRBD1 matches 8 bases. Germline values: CDR1 SEHNR, CDR2 FQNEAQ (reference sequence). This CDR3 has 11 amino acids. V was pared by 5 bases and J by 14 bases, with 5 bases of the junction left unmatched. This chain's CDR3 is CASSTDRGKFF. The CDR3 region has the DNA TGTGCCAGCAGCACCGACAGGGGCAAGTTCTTC.

The CDR3 spells CASSQILQGYEQYF. CDR3 sequence (DNA): TGTGCCAGCAGCCAAATTCTACAGGGGTACGAGCAGTACTTC. The genes are TRBV3-1 (or the pseudogene TRBV3-2) and TRBJ2-7; 7 bases align to TRBD1. CDR3 length equals 14 residues. Per germline, CDR1 LGHDT and CDR2 YNNKEL (reference sequence). The V gene end was trimmed by 2 bases and the J gene end by 4 bases; junction bases not matched to a gene: 5.

The table lists this clone with a few counts. The chain uses TRBV10-1 and TRBJ2-7; D unclear. The germline gives CDR1 WNHNN, CDR2 SYGVQD (reference sequence). The V end was cut by 0 bases, the J end by 3 bases, with 3 bases between. CDR3 length: 12 residues. CDR3 in amino acids: CASSESSYEQYF. The CDR3 bases are TGCGCCAGCAGTGAGTCCAGCTACGAGCAGTACTTC.